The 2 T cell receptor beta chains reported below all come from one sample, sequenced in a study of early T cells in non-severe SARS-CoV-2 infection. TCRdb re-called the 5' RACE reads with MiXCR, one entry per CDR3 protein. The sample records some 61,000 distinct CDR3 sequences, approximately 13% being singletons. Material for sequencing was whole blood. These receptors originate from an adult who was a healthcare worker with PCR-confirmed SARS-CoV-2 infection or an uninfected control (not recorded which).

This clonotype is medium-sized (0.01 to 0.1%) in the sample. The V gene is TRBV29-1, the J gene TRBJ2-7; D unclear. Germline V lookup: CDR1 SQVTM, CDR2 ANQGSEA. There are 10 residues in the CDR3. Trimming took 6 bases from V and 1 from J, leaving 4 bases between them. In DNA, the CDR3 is TGCAGCGTAACGTCCTACGAGCAGTACTTC. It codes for CSVTSYEQYF.

CDR3 sequence reads: CASRGQGSSTGELFF. In DNA form, the CDR3 reads TGTGCCAGCCGCGGACAGGGATCAAGCACCGGGGAGCTGTTTTTT. V usage is TRBV7-2 and J usage is TRBJ2-2; TRBD1 aligns across 8 bases. CDR1 and CDR2 (germline): SGHTA, FQGNSA. This CDR3 is 15 amino acids long. Trimming at V came to 8 bases and at J to 4 bases, leaving 9 bases not matched to a gene.